The T cell receptor (beta chain) described here comes from a study of PD-L1 blockade in urothelial cancer. Overall study: About 85% of the roughly 30 patients comprised males who had bladder-origin urothelial cancer. Samples of blood were analyzed 3 weeks (second dose) and 6 weeks after treatment start.

TCRdb's table, derived via immunoSEQ multiplex PCR, lists solely in-frame clones and lacks some. The sample lists some 32,000 clones, 84% seen once, with approximately 28% in the top ten. The length of the CDR3 is 14 residues. CDR1 is MNHNS, CDR2 SASEGT, per germline. V dropped 6 bases and J dropped 2 bases, with 11 bases sitting between them. Urothelial carcinoma in patients was locally advanced or metastatic. The sequenced sample was PBMCs, obtained around atezolizumab (anti-PD-L1) treatment. This sequence was found in a man between 60 and 75 years old with urothelial cancer. This chain uses TRBV6-1 with TRBJ1-3; D is perhaps TRBD1 (6 bases). CDR3: CASRSTGTGNTIYF. The CDR3 region has the DNA TGTGCCAGCAGGTCAACAGGGACTGGAAACACCATATATTTT.